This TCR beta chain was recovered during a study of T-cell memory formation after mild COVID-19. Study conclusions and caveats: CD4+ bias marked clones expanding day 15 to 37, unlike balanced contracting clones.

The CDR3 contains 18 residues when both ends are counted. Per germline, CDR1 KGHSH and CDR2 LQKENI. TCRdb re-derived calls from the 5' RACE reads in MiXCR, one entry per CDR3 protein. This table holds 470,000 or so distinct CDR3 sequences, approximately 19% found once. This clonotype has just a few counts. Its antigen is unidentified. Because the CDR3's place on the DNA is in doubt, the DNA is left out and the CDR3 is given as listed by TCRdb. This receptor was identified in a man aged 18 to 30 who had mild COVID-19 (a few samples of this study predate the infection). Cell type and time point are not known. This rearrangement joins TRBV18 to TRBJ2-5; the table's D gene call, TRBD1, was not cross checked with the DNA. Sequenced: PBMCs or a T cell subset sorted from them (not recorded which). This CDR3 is CASSPRLRASANQETQYF.